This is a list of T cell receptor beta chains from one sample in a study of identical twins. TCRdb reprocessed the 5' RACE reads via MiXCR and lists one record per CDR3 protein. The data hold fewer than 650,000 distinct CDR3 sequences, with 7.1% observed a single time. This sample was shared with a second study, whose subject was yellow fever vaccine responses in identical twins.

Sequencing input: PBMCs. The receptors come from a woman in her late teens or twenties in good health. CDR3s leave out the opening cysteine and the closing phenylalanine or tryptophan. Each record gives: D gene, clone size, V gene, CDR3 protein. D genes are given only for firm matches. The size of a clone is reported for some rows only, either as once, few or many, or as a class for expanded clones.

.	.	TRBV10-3	AISGGLSGNTIY
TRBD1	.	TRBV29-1	SVARVGQGAPNTEAF
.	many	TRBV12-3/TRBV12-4	ASSLMGIEAF
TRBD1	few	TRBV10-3	ATRTGVITGELF
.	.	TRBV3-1	ASSQVRLESPLH
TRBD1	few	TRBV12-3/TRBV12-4	ASRARTGRFLGNTIY
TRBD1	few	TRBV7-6	ASSSSGQGFQETQY
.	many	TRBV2	ASSEASRTSYEQY
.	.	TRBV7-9	ASCRWKGETQNYGYT
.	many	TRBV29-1	SVESQAFYGYT
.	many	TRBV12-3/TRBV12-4	ASSPGQSSNQPQH
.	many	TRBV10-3	AISGTVNEKLF
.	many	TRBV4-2	ASSQDNGDGTEAF
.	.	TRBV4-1	ASSQGDSHTGELF
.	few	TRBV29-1	SVQDSGGADTQY
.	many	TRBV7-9	ASSESTTQDEQF
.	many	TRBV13	ASAESSYNEQF
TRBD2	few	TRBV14	ASNLAGASYEQY
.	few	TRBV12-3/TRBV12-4	ASSLAQGDRHTDTQY
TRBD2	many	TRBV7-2	ASSRTLGRETYEQY
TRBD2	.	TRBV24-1	ATSDPGLAGGQVGELF